Listed here are 25 T cell receptor beta chains from one sample, sequenced in a study of Graves' ophthalmopathy and Graves' hyperthyroidism. The study amplified TCR beta CDR3 regions using RNA transcripts. HTBI primers were used in a first-round RT-PCR, which preceded a second-round multiplex PCR. TCRdb redid the calling of the multiplex PCR reads with MiXCR, one entry per CDR3 protein. The repertoire includes some 360,000 distinct CDR3 sequences, approximately 18% of them detected once, and 2.4% sits in the top ten. The sample was peripheral blood. These receptors all stem from an adult woman with stable Graves' hyperthyroidism.

V is TRBV6-1 and J is TRBJ1-1; 11 nucleotides agree with TRBD1. CDR3 length: 16 amino acids. Trimming removed 5 bases from V and 7 bases from J; junction bases left unmatched: 12. Germline CDR1 MNHNS, CDR2 SASEGT. CDR3 amino acids: CASSRTGGPGTDEAFF. The DNA for the CDR3 is TGTGCCAGCAGTAGGACAGGGGGCCCGGGGACAGATGAAGCTTTCTTT.

There are many counts of this clonotype. The chain has TRBV6-4 and TRBJ2-6; TRBD1 matches at 9 bases. V was pared by 5 bases and J by 1 base, with 12 bases of the junction left unmatched. This CDR3 is built from 19 residues. The germline gives CDR1 MRHNA, CDR2 SNTAGT. As DNA, the CDR3 is TGTGCCAGCAGTCGAACCGGTCCCGGGACAGGGTCTGGGGCCAACGTCCTGACTTTC. It codes for CASSRTGPGTGSGANVLTF.

Regarding this clonotype: The missing conserved phenylalanine or tryptophan at the end of this CDR3 makes a read error likely. The chain has TRBV5-1 and TRBJ1-2; TRBD1 aligns across 11 bases. With 3 bases clipped from V and 4 bases from J, the junction kept 5 bases outside the gene matches. The CDR3 length is 15 residues. CDR1 SGHRS and CDR2 YFSETQ come from the germline V gene. The CDR3 spells CASSWGTGGIYGYTV. CDR3 DNA sequence: TGCGCCAGCAGCTGGGGGACAGGGGGGATCTATGGCTACACCGTC.

This clonotype was counted only a few times. The V call is TRBV20-1, the J call TRBJ2-7, with TRBD2 matching over 10 bases. The junction had 11 bases not matched to a gene; V was cut back by 3 bases and J by 3 bases. The CDR3 loop spans 16 amino acids. The germline CDR1 and CDR2 sequences are DFQATT and SNEGSKA (reference sequence). CDR3: CSARGRGPSGSYEQYF. CDR3 sequence (DNA): TGCAGTGCTAGGGGGAGGGGGCCTAGCGGGAGCTACGAGCAGTACTTC.

The table lists this clonotype with many counts. The V gene is TRBV11-2, the J gene TRBJ2-7; D is possibly TRBD2 (5 bases). This CDR3 contains 14 residues. CDR1 and CDR2 (germline): SGHAT, FQNNGV. V lost 5 bases to trimming and J lost 3 bases, with 14 bases between them. CDR3 in amino acids: CASSVTTLVYEQYF. CDR3 in DNA: TGTGCCAGCAGCGTGACTACCCTTGTCTACGAGCAGTACTTC.

This clonotype was recorded many times. This chain uses TRBV12-3 or TRBV12-4 with TRBJ2-7, with TRBD2 matching over 7 bases. With V trimmed by 6 bases and J by 3 bases, 8 bases remained unmatched. The CDR3 runs to 14 residues. The CDR3 here is CASSPGRGYYEQYF. In nucleotides, the CDR3 is TGTGCCAGCAGCCCGGGGAGGGGATACTACGAGCAGTACTTC.

Ten or more counts support this clonotype. The V gene is TRBV6-2 or TRBV6-3, the J gene TRBJ2-7, with 11 bases aligning to TRBD2. This CDR3 has 13 amino acids. Germline V lookup: CDR1 MNHEY, CDR2 SVGEGT. The junction had 1 base not matched to a gene; V was cut back by 2 bases and J by 7 bases. This CDR3 reads CASSYRLAGEQYF. The CDR3 coding sequence is TGTGCCAGCAGTTACAGACTAGCGGGGGAGCAGTACTTC.

This clonotype occurred many times. The V and J genes are TRBV28 and TRBJ2-5; TRBD1 might be the D (6 bases). CDR1 is MDHEN and CDR2 is SYDVKM in the germline V gene. V gave up 6 bases and J gave up 4 bases, with 12 bases separating them. The CDR3 runs to 13 residues. The CDR3 DNA reads TGTGCCAGCAGGGAGACAGGCGCAGAGACCCAGTACTTC. Translating gives CASRETGAETQYF. Using reference TRBV28 and TRBJ2-5 for the parts outside the CDR3, the full variable domain is DVKVTQSSRYLVKRTGEKVFLECVQDMDHENMFWYRQDPGLGLRLIYFSYDVKMKEKGDIPEGYSVSREKKERFSLILESASTNQTSMYLCASRETGAETQYFGPGTRLLVL.

Points on this clonotype: A read error may explain this, as a much larger clone is one base away. The chain carries TRBV30 and TRBJ2-7; maybe TRBD1 (5 bases). The V gene's germline CDR1 is GTSNPN and CDR2 SVGIG (reference sequence). Deletions cut 3 bases from V and 3 bases from J, with 15 bases between. The CDR3 spans 14 residues. CDR3 protein: CAWSRVDGFYEQYF. The CDR3 coding sequence is TGTGCCTGGAGCAGGGTGGACGGGTTCTACGAGCAGTACTTC.

The chain joins TRBV11-2 to TRBJ2-7; D might be TRBD1 or TRBD2, each matching 5 bases. The germline V gene encodes CDR1 SGHAT and CDR2 FQNNGV. V was pared by 5 bases and J by 4 bases, with 15 bases between. This CDR3 is built from 14 residues. CDR3 protein: CASSKTEGSYEQYF. CDR3 coding DNA: TGTGCCAGCAGCAAGACAGAGGGGTCTTACGAGCAGTACTTC.

This clonotype was observed at least ten times. The chain employs TRBV30 and TRBJ1-1; unclear D gene. V lost 4 bases, J lost 4 bases, and 7 bases lay in between. This CDR3 comprises 11 residues. Per germline, CDR1 GTSNPN and CDR2 SVGIG (reference sequence). In nucleotides, the CDR3 is TGTGCCTGGATGGGATTCACTGAAGCTTTCTTT. Its translation: CAWMGFTEAFF.

The chain carries TRBV30 and TRBJ1-2; D not resolved. Germline CDR1 and CDR2: GTSNPN and SVGIG (reference sequence). The V gene lost 6 bases and the J gene lost 4 bases, with 3 bases spanning the gap. The CDR3 totals 9 residues. CDR3 region: CACCYGYTF. CDR3 coding DNA: TGTGCCTGTTGCTATGGCTACACCTTC.

This clonotype was seen repeatedly, ten times or more. This sequence joins TRBV20-1 and TRBJ2-7; tentatively, D is TRBD2 (5 bases). This CDR3 has 14 amino acids. The V and J ends lost 6 bases and 1 base respectively, with 16 bases between them. Per germline, CDR1 DFQATT and CDR2 SNEGSKA (reference sequence). The CDR3 DNA follows: TGCAGTGCCAGACGGGGATCTGGGTCCTACGAGCAGTACTTC. The encoded protein is CSARRGSGSYEQYF.

The chain has TRBV5-1 and TRBJ1-2; the match to TRBD1 covers 7 bases. Per the germline V gene, CDR1 is SGHRS and CDR2 is YFSETQ. The CDR3 runs to 16 residues. V dropped 1 base and J dropped 6; count of bases not matched to a gene: 12. Here the CDR3 reads CASSLTTGLSVDGYTF. CDR3 DNA sequence: TGCGCCAGCAGCTTGACGACAGGGCTCAGTGTGGATGGCTACACCTTC. Full variable domain (rest looked up from reference TRBV5-1 and TRBJ1-2): KAGVTQTPRYLIKTRGQQVTLSCSPISGHRSVSWYQQTPGQGLQFLFEYFSETQRNKGNFPGRFSGRQFSNSRSEMNVSTLELGDSALYLCASSLTTGLSVDGYTFGSGTRLTVV.

This clonotype appeared many times. V is TRBV20-1 and J is TRBJ2-5; the D call may be TRBD1 or TRBD2 (5 bases each). This CDR3 comprises 15 residues. Trimming pared 6 bases from V and 1 base from J, leaving 18 bases between. Germline CDR1 reads DFQATT; CDR2 reads SNEGSKA (reference sequence). CDR3: CSAVPGDGRQETQYF. CDR3 in DNA: TGCAGTGCCGTTCCCGGGGACGGCCGCCAAGAGACCCAGTACTTC.

This clonotype was picked up many times. This chain connects TRBV7-2 to TRBJ2-6; TRBD2 matches at 7 bases. J gave up 2 bases and V 5 bases, and 3 bases lay outside the gene matches. The CDR3 contains 15 residues. Germline loops: CDR1 SGHTA, CDR2 FQGNSA. In DNA, the CDR3 is TGTGCCAGCAGCCGGCTAGCGGCTGGGGCCAACGTCCTGACTTTC. This sequence encodes CASSRLAAGANVLTF.

This clonotype was recorded at least ten times. The V gene is TRBV5-1, the J gene TRBJ2-2; the match to TRBD2 covers 14 bases. Germline assignment: CDR1 SGHRS and CDR2 YFSETQ. The CDR3 length is 18 residues. With V trimmed by 4 bases and J by 0 bases, 5 bases remained unmatched. For the CDR3, the DNA is TGCGCCAGCAGCCAGGGACTAGCGGGAGTCCCGAACACCGGGGAGCTGTTTTTT. This encodes CASSQGLAGVPNTGELFF.

The chain uses TRBV29-1 and TRBJ1-5, with TRBD1 matching over 12 bases. Per germline, CDR1 SQVTM and CDR2 ANQGSEA. The CDR3 consists of 15 residues. Trimming at V came to 3 bases and at J to 2 bases, leaving 2 bases not matched to a gene. CDR3 sequence reads: CSVEGQGAGNQPQHF. The DNA for the CDR3 is TGCAGCGTTGAGGGACAGGGGGCCGGCAATCAGCCCCAGCATTTT. Together with reference TRBV29-1 and TRBJ1-5, the CDR3 gives the full variable domain: SAVISQKPSRDICQRGTSLTIQCQVDSQVTMMFWYRQQPGQSLTLIATANQGSEATYESGFVIDKFPISRPNLTFSTLTVSNMSPEDSSIYLCSVEGQGAGNQPQHFGDGTRLSIL.

This clonotype was detected many times. The V gene is TRBV12-3 or TRBV12-4, the J gene TRBJ1-3, with unresolved D. V dropped 0 bases and J dropped 4 bases, with 13 bases sitting between them. CDR3 size: 16 residues. CDR3 bases: TGTGCCAGCAGTTTAGCGTATGCCGTAAACGGAAACACCATATATTTT. Translated: CASSLAYAVNGNTIYF.

This clonotype was counted ten times or more. The V call is TRBV29-1, the J call TRBJ2-7; 7 bases line up with TRBD1. The length of the CDR3 is 15 residues. The V gene's germline CDR1 is SQVTM and CDR2 ANQGSEA. The junction had 13 bases not matched to a gene; V was cut back by 6 bases and J by 2 bases. In DNA form, the CDR3 reads TGCAGCGTCATAGACACGAGCAGGGGGACCTACGAGCAGTACTTC. It is translated as CSVIDTSRGTYEQYF.

This clonotype was picked up many times. A clone one base away is much larger, so this may be a read error. This chain joins TRBV4-2 and TRBJ1-2; a possible D gene is TRBD1 (6 bases). There are 13 residues in the CDR3. Germline lookup yields CDR1 LGHNA and CDR2 YNFKEQ. Trimming removed 3 bases at V and 2 bases at J, with 7 bases between. In nucleotides, the CDR3 is TGTGCCAGCAGCCACGACAGGAACTATGGCTACACCTTC. It translates to CASSHDRNYGYTF.

The table lists this clonotype with many counts. The V gene is TRBV7-9, the J gene TRBJ2-2; no reliable D call. Germline values: CDR1 SEHNR, CDR2 FQNEAQ (reference sequence). Trimming left V 4 bases short and J 5 bases short, with 8 bases between. The CDR3 covers 13 residues. The CDR3 coding sequence is TGTGCCAGCAGCTCTCAGGTTACCGGGGAGCTGTTTTTT. This encodes CASSSQVTGELFF.

This clonotype showed up many times. The chain uses TRBV9 and TRBJ1-6; 10 bases fit TRBD1. The CDR3 has 16 amino acids. Trimming at V came to 4 bases and at J to 7 bases, leaving 8 bases not matched to a gene. The germline V gene encodes CDR1 SGDLS and CDR2 YYNGEE. The CDR3 sequence is CASSKGGQGRNSPLHF. CDR3 DNA: TGTGCCAGCAGCAAAGGGGGACAGGGGCGGAATTCACCCCTCCACTTT.

This clonotype was observed at least ten times. The chain combines TRBV20-1 with TRBJ2-2, with 9 bases lining up with TRBD2. There are 15 residues in the CDR3. In germline, CDR1 is DFQATT, CDR2 SNEGSKA (reference sequence). V lost 3 bases, J lost 7 bases, and 9 bases stayed unmatched. The CDR3 reads CSARGASGMIGELFF. Written as DNA, the CDR3 is TGCAGTGCTAGGGGCGCTAGCGGGATGATCGGGGAGCTGTTTTTT.

This clonotype has ten or more counts. The V call is TRBV30, the J call TRBJ1-5; D is ambiguous. Deletions cut 2 bases from V and 3 bases from J, with 23 bases between. This CDR3 contains 18 residues. Germline-derived CDR1 and CDR2 are GTSNPN and SVGIG (reference sequence). CDR3 in DNA: TGTGCCTGGAGTATCCCCCGATTTGGGCAGGCTAACAATCAGCCCCAGCATTTT. It codes for CAWSIPRFGQANNQPQHF.